The 24 T cell receptor beta chains reported below all come from one sample, sequenced in a study of blood T cell repertoires in COVID-19. TCRdb's table, derived via immunoSEQ multiplex PCR, lists solely in-frame clones and lacks some. Seen here are roughly 390,000 clones, around 85% observed once, and the top ten hold roughly 3.7%. What was sequenced was peripheral blood. All receptors derive from a woman between 18 and 30 years old with acute or convalescent COVID-19.

The chain recombines TRBV10-3 with TRBJ1-2; 8 positions match TRBD1. In germline, CDR1 is ENHRY, CDR2 SYGVKD. The CDR3 is 17 amino acids. The ends lost 4 bases at V and 1 base at J; junction bases unmatched: 11. CDR3 DNA sequence: TGTGCCATCAGTGGGGGAACCGGGACAGGTTATAACTATGGCTACACCTTC. Its translation: CAISGGTGTGYNYGYTF.

CDR3 in amino acids: CASSYDSLNYGYTF. The CDR3 coding sequence is TGCGCCAGCAGCTATGACAGTTTAAACTATGGCTACACCTTC. The chain uses TRBV5-1 and TRBJ1-2; the D gene is possibly TRBD1 (5 bases). The CDR3 contains 14 residues. The germline V and J ends were trimmed by 3 bases and 2 bases, with 11 bases remaining between them. In germline, CDR1 is SGHRS, CDR2 YFSETQ.

The J gene is TRBJ1-6, the V gene TRBV7-9, with a possible D match to TRBD1 (5 bases). The CDR3 runs to 15 residues. The germline gives CDR1 SEHNR, CDR2 FQNEAQ (reference sequence). V lost 1 base, J lost 8 bases, and 12 bases lay in between. Written as DNA, the CDR3 is TGTGCCAGCAGCTTAGGGGGCCAGCTGCATTCACCCCTCCACTTT. Translated, it gives CASSLGGQLHSPLHF.

The chain has TRBV2 and TRBJ1-5; no firm D call. V was pared by 3 bases and J by 0 bases, with 6 bases between. This CDR3 contains 14 residues. The germline CDR1 and CDR2 sequences are SNHLY and FYNNEI. The CDR3 reads CASSDEVSNQPQHF. The CDR3 DNA follows: TGTGCCAGCAGTGATGAGGTTAGCAATCAGCCCCAGCATTTT.

The rearrangement joins TRBV5-5 to TRBJ1-1, with 9 nucleotides matching TRBD1. V was pared by 4 bases and J by 4 bases, with 8 bases of the junction left unmatched. The CDR3 is 15 residues long. Looked up from germline, CDR1 is SGHKS and CDR2 is YYEKEE (reference sequence). The CDR3 sequence: CASSEQGAPTTEAFF. The CDR3 coding sequence is TGTGCCAGCAGCGAACAGGGGGCGCCGACCACTGAAGCTTTCTTT.

The chain joins TRBV24-1 to TRBJ1-5, with D maybe TRBD1 (5 bases). Trimming cost V 4 bases and J 7 bases, with 16 bases left between them. This CDR3 has 15 residues. Germline V gene data show CDR1 as KGHDR and CDR2 as SFDVKD. The DNA of the CDR3 is TGTGCCACCAGTGAACAAGGCAGGGAACGCCAGCCCCAGCATTTT. It codes for CATSEQGRERQPQHF.

J is TRBJ1-3 and V is TRBV28; D perhaps matches TRBD1 (6 bases). CDR1 and CDR2 (germline): MDHEN, SYDVKM. This CDR3 is 16 amino acids long. Trimming took 7 bases from V and 4 from J, leaving 20 bases between them. The CDR3 DNA reads as TGTGCCAGCACCCTCTCCGGGACACTAGTAGGAAACACCATATATTTT. Its translation is CASTLSGTLVGNTIYF.

This clone was detected only once. The gene calls are TRBV6-5 and TRBJ2-2, with D perhaps TRBD1 (7 bases). Trimming took 8 bases from V and 6 from J, leaving 19 bases between them. The germline gives CDR1 MNHEY, CDR2 SVGAGI. This CDR3 has 15 amino acids. As DNA, the CDR3 is TGTGCCAGCTGGCGGCAGGGGGGCCCTCCCGGGGAGCTGTTTTTT. As protein: CASWRQGGPPGELFF.

The chain has TRBV30 and TRBJ1-2; D call uncertain. V shed 1 base and J shed 4 bases, with 7 bases lying between them. This CDR3 contains 12 residues. Germline CDR1 is GTSNPN and CDR2 is SVGIG (reference sequence). In DNA, the CDR3 is TGTGCCTGGAGTGCCCGACTCTATGGCTACACCTTC. It codes for CAWSARLYGYTF.

This clone was seen a handful of times. The rearrangement joins TRBV15 to TRBJ2-1; 10 bases fit TRBD2. CDR3 length: 16 residues. With 6 bases clipped from V and 6 bases from J, the junction kept 11 bases outside the gene matches. Germline V gene data show CDR1 as LNHNV and CDR2 as YYDKDF (reference sequence). CDR3 sequence reads: CATRASGRTTGNEQFF. CDR3 bases: TGTGCCACCAGGGCTAGCGGGAGAACGACTGGCAATGAGCAGTTCTTC.

This clone has just a few counts. V gene TRBV27 combines with J gene TRBJ2-7; 8 bases are a match to TRBD2. The V and J ends lost 2 bases and 6 bases, in that order; junction bases with no gene match: 6. The germline V gene has CDR1 MNHEY and CDR2 SMNVEV (reference sequence). This CDR3 region has 14 residues. The CDR3 loop is CASSLAGGSGEQYF. Here the CDR3 DNA reads TGTGCCAGCAGTTTAGCGGGAGGATCGGGCGAGCAGTACTTC.

V is TRBV10-3 and J is TRBJ1-1; 10 bases agree with TRBD1. The CDR3 runs to 15 residues. V was pared by 7 bases and J by 5 bases, with 10 bases of the junction left unmatched. Germline CDR1 reads ENHRY; CDR2 reads SYGVKD. The CDR3 region has the DNA TGTGCCATCACGTCCCCCGGGACAGGGGAAACTGAAGCTTTCTTT. Protein: CAITSPGTGETEAFF.

This clone was counted only a few times. V usage is TRBV19 and J usage is TRBJ1-5, with TRBD1 matching 8 bases. The junction had 7 bases not matched to a gene; V was cut back by 3 bases and J by 9 bases. The CDR3 contains 14 residues. Germline CDR1 reads LNHDA; CDR2 reads SQIVND (reference sequence). CDR3 protein: CASSMDRDGWPQHF. In DNA, the CDR3 is TGTGCCAGTAGTATGGACAGGGATGGGTGGCCCCAGCATTTT.

This clone was detected once. The chain uses TRBV24-1 and TRBJ2-2; 10 bases are a match to TRBD1. J lost 7 bases, V lost 3 bases, and 4 bases had no gene match. Germline V lookup: CDR1 KGHDR, CDR2 SFDVKD. CDR3 length: 15 amino acids. In nucleotides, the CDR3 is TGTGCCACCAGTGATCCGGGACAGGGGATCGGGGAGCTGTTTTTT. It encodes CATSDPGQGIGELFF.

In this sample, this clone turned up once. The V call is TRBV7-9, the J call TRBJ1-2; D remains ambiguous. This CDR3 spans 16 amino acids. The germline CDR1 and CDR2 sequences are SEHNR and FQNEAQ (reference sequence). The V end lost 3 bases, the J end lost 4 bases, and 18 bases lay between the germline ends. The chain's CDR3 is CASSFAGGAGAYGYTF. CDR3 bases: TGTGCCAGCAGCTTCGCGGGAGGAGCCGGTGCCTATGGCTACACCTTC.

This rearrangement joins TRBV10-3 to TRBJ1-4; TRBD1 is a possible D gene (6 bases). The germline gives CDR1 ENHRY, CDR2 SYGVKD. V lost 6 bases to trimming and J lost 6 bases, with 17 bases between them. The CDR3 consists of 15 residues. CDR3 nucleotides: TGTGCCATCAGGGGCACGACAGGTATATATGAAAAACTGTTTTTT. Protein: CAIRGTTGIYEKLFF.

The chain couples TRBV5-5 to TRBJ2-7; 9 bases are shared with TRBD1. The CDR3 consists of 15 residues. Germline CDR1 SGHKS, CDR2 YYEKEE (reference sequence). V lost 5 bases and J lost 2; bases outside the gene matches: 8. The CDR3 sequence is CASSRDRGGTYEQYF. CDR3 bases: TGTGCCAGCAGTCGTGACAGGGGGGGCACCTACGAGCAGTACTTC.

The chain combines TRBV7-2 with TRBJ1-6, with 8 nucleotides matching TRBD1. The CDR3 totals 15 residues. CDR1 and CDR2 (germline): SGHTA, FQGNSA. Trimming at V came to 1 base and at J to 8 bases, leaving 4 bases not matched to a gene. CDR3 sequence: CASSLEGRGHSPLHF. CDR3 nucleotide sequence: TGTGCCAGCAGCTTAGAGGGCAGGGGGCATTCACCCCTCCACTTT.

A word on this clone: At one of its ends the junction is not consistent with the germline gene, which may arise from a read error. This CDR3 is CASRYSPTSGGAFETQYF. The CDR3 DNA reads TGTGCCAGCAGATACTCCCCGACTAGCGGGGGGGCGTTTGAGACCCAGTACTTC. The chain is built from TRBV6-2 or TRBV6-3 and TRBJ2-5, with TRBD2 identical over 14 bases. Germline V CDR1 and CDR2: MNHEY, SVGEGT. CDR3 size: 18 residues.

The J gene is TRBJ1-1, the V gene TRBV7-2; possible D gene TRBD1, 5 bases. The CDR3 runs to 12 residues. V was shortened by 3 bases and J by 5 bases, with 7 bases between the two germline ends. The germline gives CDR1 SGHTA, CDR2 FQGNSA. Here the CDR3 reads CASSFRETEAFF. As DNA, the CDR3 is TGTGCCAGCAGCTTCAGGGAAACTGAAGCTTTCTTT.

The V and J genes are TRBV5-6 and TRBJ1-1; D unresolved. This CDR3 region has 15 residues. The V end was cut by 1 base, the J end by 1 base, with 11 bases between. CDR1 SGHDT and CDR2 YYEEEE come from the germline V gene. The CDR3, as DNA: TGTGCCAGCAGCTTGTCCGCACGGGAGAACACTGAAGCTTTCTTT. This encodes CASSLSARENTEAFF.

The chain couples TRBV5-4 to TRBJ1-1, with D possibly being TRBD1 (6 bases). Germline CDR1 reads SGHNT; CDR2 reads YYREEE (reference sequence). V dropped 1 base and J dropped 8 bases, with 12 bases sitting between them. CDR3 length: 13 residues. In DNA form, the CDR3 reads TGTGCCAGCAGCTTGCATACAGGGTACGAAGCTTTCTTT. Its translation: CASSLHTGYEAFF.

The V gene is TRBV29-1, the J gene TRBJ2-5, with D hard to call. In germline, CDR1 is SQVTM, CDR2 ANQGSEA. The CDR3 loop spans 15 amino acids. Trimming shortened V by 4 bases and J by 5 bases, and 20 bases separated the two germline ends. In DNA form, the CDR3 reads TGCAGCGTTGCCACACGGGTATATGTTATGGAGACCCAGTACTTC. Translated, it gives CSVATRVYVMETQYF.

The gene calls are TRBV25-1 and TRBJ1-4; 10 positions agree with TRBD1. The germline V gene encodes CDR1 MGHDK and CDR2 SYGVNS. Trimming removed 5 bases from V and 8 bases from J; junction bases left unmatched: 5. This CDR3 has 14 amino acids. In nucleotides, the CDR3 is TGTGCCAGCAGTTCGGGACAGGGGTACGAAAAACTGTTTTTT. It is translated as CASSSGQGYEKLFF.